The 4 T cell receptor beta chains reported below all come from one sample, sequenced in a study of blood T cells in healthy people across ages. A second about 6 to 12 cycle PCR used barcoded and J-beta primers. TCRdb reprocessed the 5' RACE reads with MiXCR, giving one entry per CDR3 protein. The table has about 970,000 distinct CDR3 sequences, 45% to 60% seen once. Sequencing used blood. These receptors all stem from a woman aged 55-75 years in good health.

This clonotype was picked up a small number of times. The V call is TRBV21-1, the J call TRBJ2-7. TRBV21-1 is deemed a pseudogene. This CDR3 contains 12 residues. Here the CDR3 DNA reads TGTGCCAGCAGCAAAGACGGAAGCGAGCAGTACTTC. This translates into CASSKDGSEQYF.

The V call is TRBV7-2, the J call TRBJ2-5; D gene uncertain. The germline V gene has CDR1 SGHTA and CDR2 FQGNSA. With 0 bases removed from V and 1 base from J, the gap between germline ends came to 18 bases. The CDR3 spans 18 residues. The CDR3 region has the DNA TGTGCCAGCAGCTTAGCCCCCCCATATACGGCAGGCCAAGAGACCCAGTACTTC. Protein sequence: CASSLAPPYTAGQETQYF.

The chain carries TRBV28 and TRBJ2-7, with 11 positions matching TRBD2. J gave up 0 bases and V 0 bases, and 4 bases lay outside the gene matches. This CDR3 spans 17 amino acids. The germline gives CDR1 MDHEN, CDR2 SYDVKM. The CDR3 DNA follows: TGTGCCAGCAGTTTATGGGAACTAGCGGGGGACTCCTACGAGCAGTACTTC. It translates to CASSLWELAGDSYEQYF.

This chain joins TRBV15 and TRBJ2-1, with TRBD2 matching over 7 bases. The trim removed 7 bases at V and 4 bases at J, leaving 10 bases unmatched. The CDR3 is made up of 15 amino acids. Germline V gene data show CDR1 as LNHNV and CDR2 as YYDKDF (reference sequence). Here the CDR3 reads CATTFMGGLYNEQFF. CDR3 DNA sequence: TGTGCCACCACATTTATGGGAGGGCTGTACAATGAGCAGTTCTTC.